The source of this T cell receptor (beta chain) is a study of blood T cell repertoires in COVID-19. Trimming left V 3 bases short and J 3 bases short, with 12 bases between. CDR3 length: 14 residues. The germline gives CDR1 SGHVS, CDR2 FQNEAQ. TCRdb's copy holds only in-frame clones and misses some; the assay was immunoSEQ multiplex PCR. The sample holds fewer than 200,000 clones, about 72% seen once. This chain joins TRBV7-8 and TRBJ2-7, with a tentative D call TRBD2 (5 bases). Input material: PBMCs or T cells enriched from blood (not recorded which). The receptor was isolated from a woman between 45 and 65 years old who had recovered from COVID-19. DNA for the CDR3: TGTGCCAGCAGCTTCCGGACTGCAGACTACGAGCAGTACTTC. It specifies CASSFRTADYEQYF.